This record looks at one T cell receptor (beta chain) sequence and its context. What it recognizes is unknown. The data stem from a study of blood T cells in healthy people across ages. Findings and limits, study-wide: There was a strong correlation between TCR beta diversity and naive T cell percentage.

CDR3 length: 16 amino acids. Unmatched junction bases numbered 2, after V lost 0 bases and J lost 4 bases. Per germline, CDR1 LGHNA and CDR2 YNFKEQ. For the second PCR, which ran for about 7 to 12 cycles, a sample-barcoded 5' primer and a J-beta primer mix were used. A template-switch adaptor with 12 random nucleotides tagged each cDNA molecule. TCRdb itself ran the 5' RACE reads through MiXCR, one entry per CDR3 protein. Here the sample spans 630,000 or so distinct CDR3 sequences, 25% to 30% being singletons. This chain joins TRBV4-2 and TRBJ2-3, with TRBD2 identical over 12 bases. The sample taken for sequencing was blood. The origin of this receptor is a woman of 80 years or more in good health. The CDR3 is CASSQDGTSGPDTQYF. CDR3 bases: TGTGCCAGCAGCCAAGATGGGACTAGCGGGCCAGATACGCAGTATTTT.